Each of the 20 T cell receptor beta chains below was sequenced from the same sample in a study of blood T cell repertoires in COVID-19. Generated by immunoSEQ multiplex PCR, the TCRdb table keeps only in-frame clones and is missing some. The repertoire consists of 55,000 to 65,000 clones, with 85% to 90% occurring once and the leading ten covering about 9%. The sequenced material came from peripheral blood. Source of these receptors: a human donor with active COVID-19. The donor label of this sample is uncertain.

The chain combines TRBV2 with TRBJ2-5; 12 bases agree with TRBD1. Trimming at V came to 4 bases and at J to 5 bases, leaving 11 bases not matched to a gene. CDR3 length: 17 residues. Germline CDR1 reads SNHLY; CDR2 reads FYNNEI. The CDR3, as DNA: TGTGCCAGCAGTGCTGCCTACGGGACAGGGGGCTTTGAGACCCAGTACTTC. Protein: CASSAAYGTGGFETQYF.

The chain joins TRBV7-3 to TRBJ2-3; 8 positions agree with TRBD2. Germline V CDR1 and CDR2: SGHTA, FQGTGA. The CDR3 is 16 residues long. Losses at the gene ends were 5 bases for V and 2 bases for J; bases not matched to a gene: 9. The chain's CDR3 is CASSQNGGGITDTQYF. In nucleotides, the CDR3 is TGTGCCAGCAGCCAAAACGGCGGGGGGATCACAGATACGCAGTATTTT.

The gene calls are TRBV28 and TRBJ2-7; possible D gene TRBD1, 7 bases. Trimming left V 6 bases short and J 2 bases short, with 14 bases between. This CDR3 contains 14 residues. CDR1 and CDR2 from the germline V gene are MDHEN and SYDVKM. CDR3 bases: TGTGCCAGCAGCATAGGAGGGGGCGCCTACGAGCAGTACTTC. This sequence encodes CASSIGGGAYEQYF.

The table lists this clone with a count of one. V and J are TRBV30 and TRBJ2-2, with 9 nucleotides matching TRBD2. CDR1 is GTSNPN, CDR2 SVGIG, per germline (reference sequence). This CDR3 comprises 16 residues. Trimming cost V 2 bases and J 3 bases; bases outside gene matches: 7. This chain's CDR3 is CAWSSLAGAHTGELFF. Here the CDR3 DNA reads TGTGCCTGGAGTTCTTTAGCGGGGGCGCACACCGGGGAGCTGTTTTTT.

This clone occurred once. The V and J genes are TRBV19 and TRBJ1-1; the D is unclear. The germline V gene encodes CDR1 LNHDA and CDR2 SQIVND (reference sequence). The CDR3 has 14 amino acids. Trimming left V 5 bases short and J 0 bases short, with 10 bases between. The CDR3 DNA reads TGTGCCAGTAGTTCGCGACACATGAACACTGAAGCTTTCTTT. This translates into CASSSRHMNTEAFF.

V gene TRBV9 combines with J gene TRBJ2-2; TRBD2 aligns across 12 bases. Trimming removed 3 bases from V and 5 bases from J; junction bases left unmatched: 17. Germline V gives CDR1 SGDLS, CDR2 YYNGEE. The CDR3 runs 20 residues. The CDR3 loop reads CASSDQFPGLAGTRTGELFF. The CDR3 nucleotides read TGTGCCAGCAGCGATCAATTCCCCGGACTAGCGGGGACTAGAACCGGGGAGCTGTTTTTT.

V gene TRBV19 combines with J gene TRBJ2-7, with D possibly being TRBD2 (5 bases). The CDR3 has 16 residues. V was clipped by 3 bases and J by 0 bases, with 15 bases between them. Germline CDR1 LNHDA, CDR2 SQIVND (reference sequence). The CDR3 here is CASSILPAVSSYEQYF. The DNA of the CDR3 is TGTGCCAGTAGTATTCTCCCAGCGGTGAGCTCCTACGAGCAGTACTTC. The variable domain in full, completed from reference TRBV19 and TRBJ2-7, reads DGGITQSPKYLFRKEGQNVTLSCEQNLNHDAMYWYRQDPGQGLRLIYYSQIVNDFQKGDIAEGYSVSREKKESFPLTVTSAQKNPTAFYLCASSILPAVSSYEQYFGPGTRLTVT.

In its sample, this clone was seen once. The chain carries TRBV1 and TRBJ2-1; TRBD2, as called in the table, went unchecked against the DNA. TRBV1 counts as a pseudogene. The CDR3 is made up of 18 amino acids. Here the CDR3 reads CTSSRRLAGGCPYNEQFF. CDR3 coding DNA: TGCACCAGCAGCCGCAGACTAGCGGGAGGGTGCCCCTACAATGAGCAGTTCTTC.

The chain's CDR3 is CASSLRQGWNTIYF. As DNA, the CDR3 is TGTGCCAGCAGTCTTAGACAGGGTTGGAACACCATATATTTT. V usage is TRBV2 and J usage is TRBJ1-3; 7 positions match TRBD1. This CDR3 contains 14 residues. Germline V gene lookup returns CDR1 SNHLY and CDR2 FYNNEI. The trim removed 5 bases at V and 7 bases at J, leaving 8 bases unmatched.

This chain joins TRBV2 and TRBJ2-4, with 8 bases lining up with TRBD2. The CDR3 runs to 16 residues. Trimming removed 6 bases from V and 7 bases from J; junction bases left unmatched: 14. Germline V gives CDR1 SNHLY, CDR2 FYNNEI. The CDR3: CASSYGGEGEFNIQYF. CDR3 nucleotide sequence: TGTGCCAGCAGCTACGGGGGGGAAGGGGAGTTCAACATTCAGTACTTC.

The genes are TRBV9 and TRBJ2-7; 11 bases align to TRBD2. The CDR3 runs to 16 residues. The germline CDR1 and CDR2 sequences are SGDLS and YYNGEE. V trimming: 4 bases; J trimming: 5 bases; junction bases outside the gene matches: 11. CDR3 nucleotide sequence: TGTGCCAGCAGCCGGGGGCTAGCGGGGGGCTGGGACGAGCAGTACTTC. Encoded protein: CASSRGLAGGWDEQYF.

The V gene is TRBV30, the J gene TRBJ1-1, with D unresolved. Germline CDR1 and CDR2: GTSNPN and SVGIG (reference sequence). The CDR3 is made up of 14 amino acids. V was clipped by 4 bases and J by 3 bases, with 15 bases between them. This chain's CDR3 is CAWTPPGGYTEAFF. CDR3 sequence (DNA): TGTGCCTGGACCCCCCCGGGCGGGTACACTGAAGCTTTCTTT. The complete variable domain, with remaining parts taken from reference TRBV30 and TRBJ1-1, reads SQTIHQWPATLVQPVGSPLSLECTVEGTSNPNLYWYRQAAGRGLQLLFYSVGIGQISSEVPQNLSASRPQDRQFILSSKKLLLSDSGFYLCAWTPPGGYTEAFFGQGTRLTVV.

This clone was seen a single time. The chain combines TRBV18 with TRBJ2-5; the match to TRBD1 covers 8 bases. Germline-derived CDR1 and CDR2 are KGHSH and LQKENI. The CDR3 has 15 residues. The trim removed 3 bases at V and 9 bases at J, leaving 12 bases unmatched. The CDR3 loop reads CASSPPGGALGAQYF. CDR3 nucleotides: TGTGCCAGCTCACCCCCAGGGGGCGCATTGGGGGCCCAGTACTTC.

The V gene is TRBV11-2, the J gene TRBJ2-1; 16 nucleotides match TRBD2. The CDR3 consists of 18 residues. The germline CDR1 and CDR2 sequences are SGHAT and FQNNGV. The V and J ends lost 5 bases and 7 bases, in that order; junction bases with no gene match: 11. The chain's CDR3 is CASSPSWGLAGGLNEQFF. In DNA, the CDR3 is TGTGCCAGCAGCCCAAGCTGGGGACTAGCGGGAGGGCTGAATGAGCAGTTCTTC.

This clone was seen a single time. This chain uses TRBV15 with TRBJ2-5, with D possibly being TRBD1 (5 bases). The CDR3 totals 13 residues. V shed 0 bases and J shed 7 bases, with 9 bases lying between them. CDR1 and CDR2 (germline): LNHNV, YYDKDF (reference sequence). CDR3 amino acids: CATSRDRAGTQYF. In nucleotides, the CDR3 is TGTGCCACCAGCAGAGACAGGGCCGGGACCCAGTACTTC.

In nucleotides, the CDR3 is TGTGCCAGCTCACCAGGCCAGGCTTTGGATGGCTACACCTTC. Translating it yields CASSPGQALDGYTF. The chain carries TRBV18 and TRBJ1-2; D not certain. This CDR3 has 14 amino acids. The V gene's germline CDR1 is KGHSH and CDR2 LQKENI. The germline V and J ends were trimmed by 2 bases and 6 bases, with 13 bases remaining between them. The whole variable domain, remainder taken from reference TRBV18 and TRBJ1-2, is NAGVMQNPRHLVRRRGQEARLRCSPMKGHSHVYWYRQLPEEGLKFMVYLQKENIIDESGMPKERFSAEFPKEGPSILRIQQVVRGDSAAYFCASSPGQALDGYTFGSGTRLTVV.

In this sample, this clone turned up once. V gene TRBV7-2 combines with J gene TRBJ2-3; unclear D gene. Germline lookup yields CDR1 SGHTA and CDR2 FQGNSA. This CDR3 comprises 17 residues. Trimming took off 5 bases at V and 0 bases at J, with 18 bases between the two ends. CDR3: CASSLNSFRPSTDTQYF. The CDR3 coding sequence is TGTGCCAGCAGCCTGAACTCGTTCAGGCCTAGCACAGATACGCAGTATTTT.

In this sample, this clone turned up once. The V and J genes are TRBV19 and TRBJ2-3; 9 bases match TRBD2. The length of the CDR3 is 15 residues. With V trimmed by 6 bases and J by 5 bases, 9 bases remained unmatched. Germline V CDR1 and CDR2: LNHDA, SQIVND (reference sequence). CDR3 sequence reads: CASSPLSGGIDTQYF. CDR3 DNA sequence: TGTGCCAGTAGCCCGTTAAGCGGGGGGATAGATACGCAGTATTTT.

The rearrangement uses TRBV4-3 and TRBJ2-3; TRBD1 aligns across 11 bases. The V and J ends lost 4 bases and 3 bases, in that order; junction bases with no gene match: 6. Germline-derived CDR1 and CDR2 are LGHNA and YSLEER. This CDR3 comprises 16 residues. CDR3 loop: CASSPTGQGGTDTQYF. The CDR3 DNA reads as TGCGCCAGCAGCCCGACGGGACAGGGGGGTACAGATACGCAGTATTTT.

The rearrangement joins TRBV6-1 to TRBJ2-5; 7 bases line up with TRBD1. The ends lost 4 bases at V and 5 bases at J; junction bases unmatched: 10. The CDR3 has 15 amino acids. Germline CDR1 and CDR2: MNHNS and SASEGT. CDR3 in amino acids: CASSAEQGYGETQYF. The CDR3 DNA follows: TGTGCCAGCAGTGCAGAACAGGGGTATGGCGAGACCCAGTACTTC.